This passage covers 14 T cell receptor beta chains from one sample sequenced in a study of blood T cell repertoires in COVID-19. The assay was immunoSEQ multiplex PCR, and TCRdb's table has in-frame clones only and misses some. The repertoire includes 250,000 to 300,000 clones, roughly 93% of them detected once, and approximately 2.5% sits in the top ten. The sample comprised PBMCs or T cells enriched from blood (not recorded which). All receptors come from a woman in her 40s with acute COVID-19.

This chain links TRBV5-4 with TRBJ2-4; 7 bases agree with TRBD2. Germline V gene data show CDR1 as SGHNT and CDR2 as YYREEE (reference sequence). The CDR3 loop spans 14 amino acids. The V gene end was trimmed by 1 base and the J gene end by 5 bases; junction bases not matched to a gene: 3. The CDR3 DNA is TGTGCCAGCAGCTTGACGACTAGCCAAAACATTCAGTACTTC. Translation gives CASSLTTSQNIQYF. Using reference TRBV5-4 and TRBJ2-4 for the parts outside the CDR3, the full variable domain is ETGVTQSPTHLIKTRGQQVTLRCSSQSGHNTVSWYQQALGQGPQFIFQYYREEENGRGNFPPRFSGLQFPNYSSELNVNALELDDSALYLCASSLTTSQNIQYFGAGTRLSVL.

This clone was seen a single time. The J gene is TRBJ2-6, the V gene TRBV2, with 10 bases aligning to TRBD2. CDR1 is SNHLY, CDR2 FYNNEI, per germline. This CDR3 comprises 17 residues. J was trimmed by 2 bases and V by 7 bases; bases with no gene match: 8. The chain's CDR3 is CASTSAGGPPGANVLTF. In DNA form, the CDR3 reads TGTGCCAGCACCTCAGCGGGGGGGCCTCCTGGGGCCAACGTCCTGACTTTC.

The rearrangement links TRBV5-6 to TRBJ2-4; maybe TRBD1 (6 bases). V was clipped by 0 bases and J by 0 bases, with 10 bases between them. This CDR3 has 16 residues. Germline V gene data show CDR1 as SGHDT and CDR2 as YYEEEE. CDR3 nucleotides: TGTGCCAGCAGCTTGGTGGGGGCTCTAGCCAAAAACATTCAGTACTTC. Translated, it gives CASSLVGALAKNIQYF.

This chain links TRBV9 with TRBJ1-1; TRBD1 matches 9 bases. CDR1 and CDR2 from the germline V gene are SGDLS and YYNGEE. V gave up 0 bases and J gave up 0 bases; unmatched junction bases: 3. This CDR3 has 16 amino acids. The CDR3 sequence is CASSVAGTGMNTEAFF. Here the CDR3 DNA reads TGTGCCAGCAGCGTAGCCGGGACAGGGATGAACACTGAAGCTTTCTTT.

For this clone: Mismatch with germline at one junction end may stem from a read error. This chain connects TRBV28 to TRBJ2-7; D is ambiguous. CDR3 size: 13 residues. Per the germline V gene, CDR1 is MDHEN and CDR2 is SYDVKM. The CDR3 reads CASSFRGRSDIHF. The CDR3 nucleotides read TGTGCCAGCAGTTTTCGCGGCAGATCAGATATACACTTC.

V usage is TRBV3-1 (or the pseudogene TRBV3-2) and J usage is TRBJ1-5; tentative D call: TRBD1 (5 bases). The V end was cut by 1 base, the J end by 3 bases, with 19 bases between. The length of the CDR3 is 18 residues. Germline CDR1 is LGHDT and CDR2 is YNNKEL (reference sequence). Here the CDR3 reads CASSQARGGVVDNQPQHF. The CDR3 bases are TGTGCCAGCAGCCAAGCCCGAGGAGGGGTTGTGGACAATCAGCCCCAGCATTTT.

The chain has TRBV6-5 and TRBJ1-1; no firm D call. Trimming removed 2 bases from V and 4 bases from J, with 8 bases in between. CDR3 length: 13 residues. CDR1 and CDR2 from the germline V gene are MNHEY and SVGAGI. Written as DNA, the CDR3 is TGTGCCAGCAGTTACGGAGACCTCACTGAAGCTTTCTTT. Translation gives CASSYGDLTEAFF.

The V gene is TRBV3-1 (or the pseudogene TRBV3-2), the J gene TRBJ2-7, with TRBD1 as a possible D gene (6 bases). Germline V gene data show CDR1 as LGHDT and CDR2 as YNNKEL (reference sequence). Trimming took off 4 bases at V and 7 bases at J, with 11 bases between the two ends. The CDR3 is 12 amino acids. The CDR3 reads CASSPTGQEQYF. CDR3 DNA sequence: TGTGCCAGCAGCCCCACAGGGCAAGAGCAGTACTTC.

V gene TRBV2 combines with J gene TRBJ1-6, with a weak D call TRBD1 (6 bases). CDR1 is SNHLY and CDR2 is FYNNEI in the germline V gene. Trimming cost V 6 bases and J 14 bases, with 11 bases left between them. The CDR3 contains 11 residues. The CDR3: CASSTGLSLHF. CDR3 DNA: TGTGCCAGCAGCACAGGGTTATCCCTCCACTTT.

This rearrangement joins TRBV11-2 to TRBJ2-5, with D perhaps matching TRBD1 (6 bases). Trimming left V 10 bases short and J 0 bases short, with 18 bases between. The CDR3 totals 15 residues. The germline gives CDR1 SGHAT, CDR2 FQNNGV. The DNA of the CDR3 is TGTGCCACCAAGATCAATACAGGGAACCAAGAGACCCAGTACTTC. Translation: CATKINTGNQETQYF.

The chain links TRBV4-1 to TRBJ2-5; TRBD1 agrees at 7 bases. Trimming removed 0 bases from V and 4 bases from J; junction bases left unmatched: 8. CDR1 and CDR2 (germline): MGHRA, YSYEKL. This CDR3 contains 16 residues. Written as DNA, the CDR3 is TGCGCCAGCAGCCAAGATGGGACAGTAGGCGTAGAGACCCAGTACTTC. Its translation: CASSQDGTVGVETQYF.

The CDR3 DNA reads as TGTGCCAGCAGCTTAAGCGCCTACAATGAGCAGTTCTTC. Its translation: CASSLSAYNEQFF. The rearrangement links TRBV7-3 to TRBJ2-1, with D unclear. This CDR3 has 13 amino acids. Per germline, CDR1 SGHTA and CDR2 FQGTGA. V lost 1 base to trimming and J lost 2 bases, with 3 bases between them.

The J gene is TRBJ2-1, the V gene TRBV29-1; D remains unclear. Germline CDR1 reads SQVTM; CDR2 reads ANQGSEA. The CDR3 extends over 17 amino acids. V lost 4 bases and J lost 4, with 23 bases in between. CDR3 DNA: TGCAGCGTTGCTCCCCGGCCAGCCTCTAGGTCTTACAATGAGCAGTTCTTC. Its protein is CSVAPRPASRSYNEQFF.

In nucleotides, the CDR3 is TGCGCCAGCAGCTTAACGGACTCTCCTAGGGATACGCAGTATTTT. Amino acid sequence: CASSLTDSPRDTQYF. The chain is built from TRBV5-1 and TRBJ2-3, with D perhaps TRBD2 (5 bases). Germline CDR1 reads SGHRS; CDR2 reads YFSETQ. This CDR3 comprises 15 residues. V dropped 2 bases and J dropped 6 bases, with 16 bases sitting between them.